The rows below give T cell receptor beta chains drawn from one sample of a study of PD-1 blockade in classical Hodgkin lymphoma. Libraries were prepared by immunoSEQ multiplex PCR; TCRdb keeps only in-frame clonotypes and omits some of them. The sample holds 90,000 to 95,000 clones, 80% to 90% seen once. The sequenced sample was peripheral blood mononuclear cells (PBMCs), obtained before the second cycle of nivolumab. These receptors originate from a human donor with classical Hodgkin lymphoma. Each CDR3 is given with its conserved first and last residue. The D gene is left open where the match is weak. Size values are once, few and many counts, or a class for expanded clones, and some rows have none.

size	V	J	D	DNA	CDR3
-	TRBV11-2	TRBJ2-7	-	TGTGCCAGCAGCTTAGGAGACAACTACGAGCAGTACTTC	CASSLGDNYEQYF
-	TRBV5-1	TRBJ2-3	-	TGCGCCAGCAGCTTTGGCCAGGGTCCAGATACGCAGTATTTT	CASSFGQGPDTQYF
-	TRBV14	TRBJ2-1	TRBD2	TGTGCCAGCAGCCAAGGCCAGACTAGCGGGAGATTCTTC	CASSQGQTSGRFF
-	TRBV28	TRBJ2-1	-	TGTGCCAGCAGTAAACTAGTCAGAGTTACTGAGCAGTTCTTC	CASSKLVRVTEQFF
-	TRBV11-2	TRBJ2-7	-	TGTGCCAGCTCTAACGCCCTCGGGGGCAGGGAAACCTACGAGCAGTACTTC	CASSNALGGRETYEQYF
-	TRBV7-9	TRBJ2-7	-	TGTGCCAGCAGCTTAGGATTCGGTCAAAGCTCCTACGAGCAGTACTTC	CASSLGFGQSSYEQYF
-	TRBV6-1	TRBJ1-1	TRBD1	TGTGCCAGCAGTGAAGTGACAGGGAGAAAAGCTTTCTTT	CASSEVTGRKAFF
-	TRBV2	TRBJ1-1	TRBD1	TGTGCCAGCAGCCCCGACAGGGTGAACACTGAAGCTTTCTTT	CASSPDRVNTEAFF
-	TRBV28	TRBJ2-5	TRBD2	TGTGCCAGCAGTCAGACTAGCGGGGAAGAGACCCAGTACTTC	CASSQTSGEETQYF
-	TRBV7-6	TRBJ2-5	TRBD1	TGTGCCAGCAGCTTAGGGCCCACAGGGGGTCAGGAGACCCAGTACTTC	CASSLGPTGGQETQYF
-	TRBV7-9	TRBJ1-2	TRBD1	TGTGCCAGCAGCCCCCGACAGGGCTATGGCTACACCTTC	CASSPRQGYGYTF
-	TRBV25-1	TRBJ1-2	-	TGTGCCAGCAGTGACCCTCACAGGGTCGGAGGCTACACCTTC	CASSDPHRVGGYTF
-	TRBV29-1	TRBJ1-3	-	TGCAGCGCCGAAGGCCGGGGCGCGGGTGGAAACACCATATATTTT	CSAEGRGAGGNTIYF
-	TRBV28	TRBJ1-4	TRBD1	TGTGCCAGCTACAGGGGGCGAATCGGTGAAAAACTGTTTTTT	CASYRGRIGEKLFF
-	TRBV29-1	TRBJ1-1	-	TGCAGCTTTCTCCCCGGGCTAAACACTGAAGCTTTCTTT	CSFLPGLNTEAFF
-	TRBV6-5	TRBJ1-1	-	TGTGCCAGCAGCTCGGGACCTTCTTTCAACACTGAAGCTTTCTTT	CASSSGPSFNTEAFF
-	TRBV14	TRBJ1-2	-	TGTGCCAGCAGCCAATTAGACAGATATGGCTACACCTTC	CASSQLDRYGYTF
-	TRBV27	TRBJ1-1	-	TGTGCCAGCAGTTGGGGGCTGAACACTGAAGCTTTCTTT	CASSWGLNTEAFF
-	TRBV18	TRBJ2-4	-	TGTGCCAGCTCACCGTGGGACAGCGGGAACATTCAGTACTTC	CASSPWDSGNIQYF
-	TRBV27	TRBJ2-1	TRBD2	TGTGCCACCCAGACTAGCGGGGGTTACAATGAGCAGTTCTTC	CATQTSGGYNEQFF
-	TRBV27	TRBJ2-7	TRBD1	TGTGCCAGCAGCCTCCGTCCGGGACAGGGAGTGAACGAGCAGTACTTC	CASSLRPGQGVNEQYF
-	TRBV19	TRBJ2-1	TRBD1	TGTGCCAGTAGTATAGATCTGACAGGGACTGAGCAGTTCTTC	CASSIDLTGTEQFF
once	TRBV6-5	TRBJ2-7	-	TGTGCCAGCAGTGACGGGGACGAGCAGTACTTC	CASSDGDEQYF
-	TRBV4-1	TRBJ2-7	TRBD1	TGCGCCAGCAGCCAATCTCCGGGACAGGCTATAGAGCAGTACTTC	CASSQSPGQAIEQYF
few	TRBV20-1	TRBJ1-1	-	TGCAGGCCGGGGAGTGAAGCTTTCTTT	CRPGSEAFF
-	TRBV29-1	TRBJ2-1	TRBD1	TGCAGCGTTGAGGTCGACAGGGGATGGAACAATGAGCAGTTCTTC	CSVEVDRGWNNEQFF